This T cell receptor (beta chain) was sequenced for a study of blood T cell repertoires in COVID-19. Turning to the study itself: From the United States, Italy and Spain came samples of acute and convalescent COVID-19.

V shed 6 bases and J shed 0 bases, with 18 bases lying between them. Germline values: CDR1 KGHSH, CDR2 LQKENI. This CDR3 is 17 amino acids long. In the original workflow: Estimates of nucleated cell counts were drawn from the amplification of reference gene primers. Sequencing used immunoSEQ multiplex PCR; TCRdb keeps in-frame clones, though not all of them. The D gene and trimming were derived from the DNA, and the V and J assignments and clone size from that table. The sample has 250,000 to 350,000 clones, approximately 90% seen once. This rearrangement joins TRBV18 to TRBJ1-3; TRBD1 is a possible D gene (5 bases). Sample: peripheral blood. The clonotype comes from a young woman with COVID-19, enrolled during active disease. CDR3 in amino acids: CASSPLDTSSSGNTIYF. In DNA form, the CDR3 reads TGTGCCAGCTCGCCCTTGGACACCTCAAGCTCTGGAAACACCATATATTTT. Combining the CDR3 with reference TRBV18 and TRBJ1-3 gives the whole variable domain NAGVMQNPRHLVRRRGQEARLRCSPMKGHSHVYWYRQLPEEGLKFMVYLQKENIIDESGMPKERFSAEFPKEGPSILRIQQVVRGDSAAYFCASSPLDTSSSGNTIYFGEGSWLTVV.